This passage covers 14 T cell receptor beta chains from one sample sequenced in a study of graft-versus-host responses after intestinal transplantation. No antigen has been identified for these receptors. Here immunoSEQ multiplex PCR was the method, and the copy in TCRdb shows in-frame clones only, minus some. The sample lists approximately 120,000 clones, approximately 94% occurring once. The source was unstimulated CD4+ T cells sorted from spleen or lymph node cells, collected before intestinal transplant. The receptors were gathered from a human donor who received an intestinal transplant.

V usage is TRBV5-4 and J usage is TRBJ2-7; no firm D call. V was cut by 0 bases and J by 4 bases, with 5 bases left in between. The CDR3 length is 12 residues. Germline loops: CDR1 SGHNT, CDR2 YYREEE (reference sequence). CDR3 sequence (DNA): TGTGCCAGCAGCTTGGGAGCGTACGAGCAGTACTTC. Translated, it gives CASSLGAYEQYF.

The CDR3 DNA is TGCAGTGTGGGGGCACGGGAGACCCAGTACTTC. It is translated as CSVGARETQYF. J is TRBJ2-5 and V is TRBV20-1, with D possibly matching TRBD1 (6 bases). The germline gives CDR1 DFQATT, CDR2 SNEGSKA (reference sequence). Trimming shortened V by 7 bases and J by 5 bases, and 11 bases separated the two germline ends. This CDR3 comprises 11 residues.

The sample holds one count of this clone. V gene TRBV9 combines with J gene TRBJ1-2, with TRBD1 as a possible D gene (6 bases). Germline lookup yields CDR1 SGDLS and CDR2 YYNGEE. The CDR3 is 13 amino acids. V was trimmed by 5 bases and J by 4 bases, leaving 12 bases between them. The CDR3 nucleotides are TGTGCCAGCAGGGACAGTTTCGGCTATGGCTACACCTTC. Its protein product is CASRDSFGYGYTF. The variable domain in full, with the rest retrieved from reference TRBV9 and TRBJ1-2, is DSGVTQTPKHLITATGQRVTLRCSPRSGDLSVYWYQQSLDQGLQFLIQYYNGEERAKGNILERFSAQQFPDLHSELNLSSLELGDSALYFCASRDSFGYGYTFGSGTRLTVV.

The genes are TRBV5-1 and TRBJ2-5, with TRBD1 matching 7 bases. V shed 5 bases and J 2 bases; nucleotides not matched to a gene: 3. Germline V CDR1 and CDR2: SGHRS, YFSETQ. The CDR3 has 13 residues. This CDR3 is CASRTGQQETQYF. In DNA form, the CDR3 reads TGCGCCAGCAGAACGGGACAGCAAGAGACCCAGTACTTC.

This chain connects TRBV5-6 to TRBJ1-2; the match to TRBD1 covers 7 bases. Germline V gene lookup returns CDR1 SGHDT and CDR2 YYEEEE. Losses at the gene ends were 2 bases for V and 3 bases for J; bases not matched to a gene: 4. CDR3 length: 14 residues. CDR3 in amino acids: CASSLIGQDYGYTF. The CDR3, as DNA: TGTGCCAGCAGCTTAATAGGACAGGACTATGGCTACACCTTC. The full variable domain, its missing parts supplied by reference TRBV5-6 and TRBJ1-2, is DAGVTQSPTHLIKTRGQQVTLRCSPKSGHDTVSWYQQALGQGPQFIFQYYEEEERQRGNFPDRFSGHQFPNYSSELNVNALLLGDSALYLCASSLIGQDYGYTFGSGTRLTVV.

The chain joins TRBV5-8 to TRBJ2-3, with 9 bases that match TRBD2. The CDR3 sequence is 17 residues long. Germline values: CDR1 SGHTS, CDR2 YDEGEE. Losses at the gene ends were 1 base for V and 1 base for J; bases not matched to a gene: 7. The CDR3 bases are TGTGCCAGCAGCTTGCAAAGGACTAGCGCTGGCACAGATACGCAGTATTTT. Protein sequence: CASSLQRTSAGTDTQYF.

V gene TRBV6-1 combines with J gene TRBJ2-3; D is possibly TRBD1 (5 bases). With 7 bases removed from V and 5 bases from J, the gap between germline ends came to 16 bases. CDR1 MNHNS and CDR2 SASEGT come from the germline V gene. This CDR3 is 14 amino acids long. CDR3 amino acids: CASTSRGGGDTQYF. For the CDR3, the DNA is TGTGCCAGCACAAGTAGGGGTGGCGGAGATACGCAGTATTTT.

The rearrangement uses TRBV5-4 and TRBJ1-6; D not resolved. Germline CDR1 and CDR2: SGHNT and YYREEE (reference sequence). V was pared by 1 base and J by 9 bases, with 5 bases between. CDR3 length: 12 residues. CDR3 loop: CASSLWASPLHF. DNA of the CDR3: TGTGCCAGCAGCTTGTGGGCTTCACCCCTCCACTTT.

This rearrangement joins TRBV27 to TRBJ2-5; no firm D call. V lost 3 bases and J 0 bases, leaving 11 bases between the germline ends. Germline CDR1 and CDR2: MNHEY and SMNVEV (reference sequence). The CDR3 has 15 amino acids. The CDR3 nucleotides are TGTGCCAGCAGTTTCCTGAGGTCGTACCAAGAGACCCAGTACTTC. Encoded protein: CASSFLRSYQETQYF.

The chain recombines TRBV5-1 with TRBJ2-5; D perhaps matches TRBD1 (7 bases). V was shortened by 0 bases and J by 2 bases, with 11 bases between the two germline ends. Germline lookup yields CDR1 SGHRS and CDR2 YFSETQ. CDR3 length equals 15 residues. The CDR3 DNA follows: TGCGCCAGCAGCTTGGGGCAGGGGGGTCAAGAGACCCAGTACTTC. Protein sequence: CASSLGQGGQETQYF.

The V call is TRBV1, the J call TRBJ2-2; the table's D call, TRBD2, was not checked against the DNA. TRBV1 is annotated as a pseudogene. CDR3 size: 17 residues. The CDR3 DNA follows: TGCACCAGCAGCCCCTTCCTAGCGGGGGTGAACACCGGGGAGCTGTTTTTT. Protein product: CTSSPFLAGVNTGELFF.

The V and J genes are TRBV29-1 and TRBJ2-1; 10 bases fit TRBD2. This CDR3 comprises 13 residues. Unmatched junction bases numbered 4, after V lost 3 bases and J lost 8 bases. CDR1 and CDR2 from the germline V gene are SQVTM and ANQGSEA. CDR3: CSVDSSGGDEQFF. The CDR3 bases are TGCAGCGTTGACTCTAGCGGGGGCGATGAGCAGTTCTTC.

CDR3 region: CASSVAGPSYNEQFF. The CDR3 DNA reads TGTGCCAGCAGCGTAGCTGGCCCCTCCTACAATGAGCAGTTCTTC. The V call is TRBV9, the J call TRBJ2-1; D unresolved. Germline V gene sequence: CDR1 SGDLS, CDR2 YYNGEE. Trimming left V 0 bases short and J 0 bases short, with 7 bases between. The CDR3 runs 15 residues.

This clone was counted once. This chain links TRBV5-4 with TRBJ1-3; 7 nucleotides agree with TRBD1. From germline, CDR1 is SGHNT and CDR2 YYREEE (reference sequence). V lost 4 bases to trimming and J lost 7 bases; unmatched junction nucleotides: 8. The CDR3 loop spans 14 amino acids. The CDR3 region is CASSRDRSRNTIYF. The CDR3 DNA reads as TGTGCCAGCAGCAGGGACAGAAGTCGGAACACCATATATTTT.